The rows below give T cell receptor beta chains drawn from one sample of a study of technical replicates of blood from four donors. Profiled with immunoSEQ multiplex PCR; TCRdb holds only in-frame clones, not every one. The data show about 84,000 clones, just over 90% seen once. Sequencing was performed on T cells isolated from PBMCs. The receptors here all came from a human donor in good health. Both conserved end residues are part of each CDR3. A D gene is named only where the DNA matches it firmly. Clone size, where shown, is once, few, many, or a class for clones that have expanded.

CASSYSDSAYEQYF	TGTGCCAGCAGTTACTCGGACAGCGCCTACGAGCAGTACTTC	TRBV6-5	NA	TRBJ2-7	NA
CASSNPRRQPQHF	TGTGCCAGCAGCAATCCCAGGCGTCAGCCCCAGCATTTT	TRBV21-1	NA	TRBJ1-5	NA
CASSLEQGLNNEQFF	TGTGCCAGCAGCTTAGAGCAGGGTCTCAACAATGAGCAGTTCTTC	TRBV7-6	NA	TRBJ2-1	NA
CASSTGGAGGTDTQYF	TGCGCCAGCAGCACGGGAGGGGCGGGAGGCACAGATACGCAGTATTTT	TRBV5-1	TRBD2	TRBJ2-3	NA
CASSLGQYSNQPQHF	TGTGCCAGCAGCTTAGGACAGTATAGCAATCAGCCCCAGCATTTT	TRBV7-2	NA	TRBJ1-5	once
CASSQQGARNSPLHF	TGTGCCAGCAGCCAACAGGGGGCGCGTAATTCACCCCTCCACTTT	TRBV7-3	TRBD1	TRBJ1-6	NA
CASSLTAPRNTEAFF	TGTGCCAGCAGCTTAACTGCCCCCCGGAACACTGAAGCTTTCTTT	TRBV7-9	NA	TRBJ1-1	NA
CASSDSAEGGELFF	TGTGCCAGCAGTGACTCGGCGGAGGGCGGGGAGCTGTTTTTT	TRBV6-4	NA	TRBJ2-2	NA
CASSLGTGNNEQFF	TGTGCCAGCAGCTTGGGGACAGGGAATAATGAGCAGTTCTTC	TRBV5-4	TRBD1	TRBJ2-1	NA
CASSQNPVGQGSQFF	TGCGCCAGCAGCCAAAACCCCGTGGGTCAGGGAAGCCAGTTCTTC	TRBV4-1	NA	TRBJ2-1	NA
CASSWGGTGAYEQYF	TGCGCCAGCAGCTGGGGGGGGACAGGGGCCTACGAGCAGTACTTC	TRBV5-1	TRBD1	TRBJ2-7	NA
CASSYSRSYNEQFF	TGTGCCAGCAGTTACTCCCGGTCCTACAATGAGCAGTTCTTC	TRBV6-5	NA	TRBJ2-1	NA
CASSHISYEQYF	TGTGCCAGCAGCCACATCTCCTACGAGCAGTACTTC	TRBV6-6	NA	TRBJ2-7	NA
CASGHHLTQHF	TGTGCCAGCGGGCATCACCTAACCCAGCATTTT	TRBV28	NA	TRBJ1-5	NA
CASNTYGTDYEQYF	TGTGCCAGTAATACGTACGGGACAGATTACGAGCAGTACTTC	TRBV19	TRBD1	TRBJ2-7	NA
CASSQDAQGGSETQYF	TGTGCCAGCAGCCAAGATGCTCAGGGAGGGAGCGAGACCCAGTACTTC	TRBV4-2	TRBD2	TRBJ2-5	NA
CAISESTEAIYEQYF	TGTGCCATCAGTGAGTCGACTGAGGCTATCTACGAGCAGTACTTC	TRBV10-3	NA	TRBJ2-7	NA
CASSPMLLSDTIYF	TGTGCCAGCTCACCTATGTTGTTATCTGACACCATATATTTT	TRBV18	NA	TRBJ1-3	few
CASSPRGDDGYTF	TGTGCCAGCAGCCCCCGGGGAGACGATGGCTACACCTTC	TRBV6-1	NA	TRBJ1-2	few
CASGSTGMRAFF	TGTGCTAGTGGTTCCACCGGGATGAGGGCTTTCTTT	TRBV12-5	NA	TRBJ1-1	few
CASSVTSPYGNEQFF	TGTGCCAGTAGTGTTACTAGCCCCTACGGAAATGAGCAGTTCTTC	TRBV19	NA	TRBJ2-1	NA
CASSLLAGTNEKLFF	TGTGCCAGCAGCTTATTGGCAGGAACTAATGAAAAACTGTTTTTT	TRBV7-9	NA	TRBJ1-4	NA
CASRPSDRYSGTQYF	TGTGCCAGCAGACCCTCAGACAGGTACTCTGGGACCCAGTACTTC	TRBV28	NA	TRBJ2-5	NA
CASSPGQFHGYTF	TGTGCCAGCAGCCCGGGACAGTTTCATGGCTACACCTTC	TRBV6-5	TRBD1	TRBJ1-2	once
CASSPQGTGANVLTF	TGTGCCAGCAGCCCACAGGGGACTGGGGCCAACGTCCTGACTTTC	TRBV7-3	TRBD1	TRBJ2-6	NA
CASQRTSGTDTQYF	TGCGCCAGCCAAAGGACTAGCGGCACAGATACGCAGTATTTT	TRBV4-1	TRBD2	TRBJ2-3	NA
CASSLTTSGVIGYEQYF	TGTGCCAGCAGTCTGACGACTAGCGGGGTGATCGGCTACGAGCAGTACTTC	TRBV27	TRBD2	TRBJ2-7	NA
CASSLGRETDTQYF	TGTGCCAGCAGCTTAGGGCGGGAGACAGATACGCAGTATTTT	TRBV7-9	TRBD2	TRBJ2-3	NA
CASSLDRGANYGYTF	TGTGCCAGCAGCCTAGACAGGGGAGCTAACTATGGCTACACCTTC	TRBV7-8	TRBD1	TRBJ1-2	NA
CAMSDGELFF	TGTGCCATGAGCGACGGGGAGCTGTTTTTT	TRBV5-4	NA	TRBJ2-2	NA
CASSRPREGDEQYF	TGCGCCAGCAGCCGACCCAGGGAAGGCGACGAGCAGTACTTC	TRBV4-1	NA	TRBJ2-7	NA
CASLGILINEQFF	TGTGCCAGTCTAGGAATTCTGATCAATGAGCAGTTCTTC	TRBV7-9	NA	TRBJ2-1	NA
CAWEGYGYTF	TGTGCCTGGGAGGGATATGGCTACACCTTC	TRBV30	NA	TRBJ1-2	NA
CASRGRMSSYEQYF	TGCGCCAGCCGAGGGCGGATGAGCTCCTACGAGCAGTACTTC	TRBV5-1	NA	TRBJ2-7	NA
CASTLTGATEAFF	TGTGCCAGCACTTTAACAGGGGCAACTGAAGCTTTCTTT	TRBV5-6	TRBD1	TRBJ1-1	NA
CASSLPYGTDTQYF	TGTGCCAGCAGTTTGCCTTACGGGACAGATACGCAGTATTTT	TRBV27	NA	TRBJ2-3	once
CASSDRSAHITDTQYF	TGCGCCAGCAGTGATCGGAGCGCCCACATAACAGATACGCAGTATTTT	TRBV10-1	NA	TRBJ2-3	few
CAISEGQEGRSPLHF	TGTGCCATCAGTGAGGGACAGGAAGGCCGGTCACCCCTCCACTTT	TRBV10-3	TRBD1	TRBJ1-6	NA
CASSLRTYSDTQYF	TGCGCCAGCAGCTTGAGGACTTACTCGGATACGCAGTATTTT	TRBV5-1	NA	TRBJ2-3	NA
CSVVPAEGRGYTF	TGCAGCGTCGTACCAGCTGAGGGTAGGGGCTACACCTTC	TRBV29-1	NA	TRBJ1-2	NA
CASMDSYNEQFF	TGTGCCAGCATGGACAGTTACAATGAGCAGTTCTTC	TRBV28	NA	TRBJ2-1	NA
CASSQDPEETQYF	TGTGCCAGCAGCCAAGATCCGGAAGAGACCCAGTACTTC	TRBV14	NA	TRBJ2-5	NA
CSVDGISEAFF	TGCAGCGTGGACGGGATAAGTGAAGCTTTCTTT	TRBV29-1	NA	TRBJ1-1	NA
CASSANQGAETQYF	TGTGCCAGCAGCGCTAACCAGGGGGCCGAGACCCAGTACTTC	TRBV5-4	TRBD1	TRBJ2-5	once
CASSQDRRLAGAWSETQYF	TGTGCCAGCAGCCAAGATCGGCGGCTAGCGGGGGCGTGGTCAGAGACCCAGTACTTC	TRBV4-2	TRBD2	TRBJ2-5	NA